This TCR beta chain was captured in a study of blood T cell repertoires in COVID-19. V was pared by 0 bases and J by 4 bases, with 2 bases of the junction left unmatched. This CDR3 is built from 14 residues. Germline values: CDR1 SGHTA, CDR2 FQGNSA. TCRdb keeps only in-frame clones here, not all; method: immunoSEQ multiplex PCR. The table lists some 73,000 clones, around 88% of them singletons. The clonotype comes from a man older than 75 with COVID-19, enrolled during active disease. The chain recombines TRBV7-2 with TRBJ1-1; 7 bases agree with TRBD1. Sequencing used peripheral blood. CDR3 sequence: CASSLARDSTEAFF. CDR3 coding DNA: TGTGCCAGCAGCTTAGCCCGGGACAGCACTGAAGCTTTCTTT.